These T cell receptor beta chains were read from a single sample in a study of neurological immune-mediated disorders. MiXCR was run by TCRdb on the 5' RACE reads, yielding one entry per CDR3 protein. This sample yields about 59,000 distinct CDR3 sequences, of which 24% are seen a single time; 3.5% to 5.5% belongs to the top ten. The sample taken for sequencing was PBMCs. Receptors originate from a man aged 60 to 75 with HTLV-1-associated myelopathy (HAM/TSP). The CDR3 runs from the conserved cysteine through the conserved F or W. Each record gives: D gene, clone size, J gene, V gene, CDR3 protein, CDR3 DNA. D genes are given only for firm matches. Only part of the rows carry a size: once, few, many, or a class if the clone is expanded.

-,-,TRBJ2-3,TRBV6-1,CAADRSATQYF,TGTGCCGCCGACAGGTCGGCTACGCAGTATTTT
TRBD2,many,TRBJ2-1,TRBV27,CASSLSGGAGGEQFF,TGTGCCAGCAGTTTGAGCGGGGGGGCCGGAGGGGAGCAGTTCTTC
TRBD2,many,TRBJ2-1,TRBV5-1,CASSLGAGGVNEQFF,TGCGCCAGCAGCTTGGGAGCGGGAGGCGTCAATGAGCAGTTCTTC
-,many,TRBJ1-2,TRBV7-2,CASSLASRTANYGYTF,TGTGCCAGCAGCTTAGCCTCCCGGACAGCTAACTATGGCTACACCTTC
-,many,TRBJ2-2,TRBV14,CASSQALTTKGTGELFF,TGTGCCAGCAGCCAGGCTCTCACTACCAAAGGGACCGGGGAGCTGTTTTTT
-,many,TRBJ2-1,TRBV11-2,CASSYGPGEEQFF,TGTGCCAGCAGCTACGGACCCGGCGAGGAGCAGTTCTTC
-,many,TRBJ2-7,TRBV7-2,CASSESSHSYEQYF,TGTGCCAGCAGTGAGTCTTCCCACTCCTACGAGCAGTACTTC
-,many,TRBJ2-7,TRBV20-1,CSANPGIAYEQYF,TGCAGTGCGAACCCCGGGATTGCCTACGAGCAGTACTTC
TRBD1,many,TRBJ2-2,TRBV20-1,CSALRGQGASGELFF,TGCAGTGCTTTGCGGGGACAGGGGGCTAGCGGGGAGCTGTTTTTT
-,many,TRBJ2-1,TRBV9,CASSVAGDAHNEQFF,TGTGCCAGCAGCGTAGCTGGGGATGCCCACAATGAGCAGTTCTTC
-,many,TRBJ2-3,TRBV3-1,CASSQNPPDTQYF,TGTGCCAGCAGCCAAAACCCCCCAGATACGCAGTATTTT
TRBD1,many,TRBJ2-5,TRBV5-1,CASSYGDRDRETQYF,TGCGCCAGCAGCTACGGCGACAGGGACAGAGAGACCCAGTACTTC
-,-,TRBJ2-1,TRBV5-6,CASSLVYPGRGEQFF,TGTGCCAGCAGCTTGGTTTACCCAGGAAGGGGTGAGCAGTTCTTC
-,-,TRBJ2-1,TRBV10-3,CAISESRLLNEQFF,TGTGCCATCAGTGAGTCGAGGTTACTCAATGAGCAGTTCTTC
TRBD1,many,TRBJ1-1,TRBV29-1,CSIVGQGGFGEAFF,TGCAGCATTGTTGGACAGGGAGGATTTGGTGAAGCTTTCTTT
-,many,TRBJ2-3,TRBV4-1,CASSQDAATTDTQYF,TGCGCCAGCAGCCAAGATGCGGCCACAACAGATACGCAGTATTTT
TRBD1,many,TRBJ2-3,TRBV7-8,CASSPRVVNRGASTDTQYF,TGTGCCAGCAGCCCGAGGGTGGTAAACAGGGGGGCTAGCACAGATACGCAGTATTTT
TRBD2,many,TRBJ2-7,TRBV7-2,CASSSKGRTSSFEEQYF,TGTGCCAGCAGCTCTAAGGGGAGGACTAGTTCCTTCGAAGAGCAGTACTTC
-,-,TRBJ2-7,TRBV24-1,CATWPAGSSYEQYF,TGTGCCACCTGGCCCGCCGGAAGCTCCTACGAGCAGTACTTC
-,-,TRBJ2-6,TRBV20-1,CSARVAEPSGANVLTF,TGCAGTGCTAGAGTTGCAGAACCCTCTGGGGCCAACGTCCTGACTTTC
-,many,TRBJ1-5,TRBV3-1,CASSQQINQPQHF,TGTGCCAGCAGCCAGCAAATCAATCAGCCCCAGCATTTT
-,-,TRBJ1-5,TRBV19,CASSISTDSNQPQHF,TGTGCCAGTAGTATTTCTACAGATAGCAATCAGCCCCAGCATTTT
TRBD2,many,TRBJ2-1,TRBV10-3,CAITSGTYNEQFF,TGTGCCATAACTAGCGGGACATACAATGAGCAGTTCTTC
-,few,TRBJ1-1,TRBV4-2,CASSQTFGEAFF,TGTGCCAGCAGCCAGACATTCGGTGAAGCTTTCTTT
TRBD1,many,TRBJ2-5,TRBV28,CASSLRQGPVETQYF,TGTGCCAGCAGTTTGCGACAGGGGCCTGTGGAGACCCAGTACTTC
-,few,TRBJ2-3,TRBV9,CASSVEGGRPDTQYF,TGTGCCAGCAGCGTAGAAGGGGGTAGGCCAGATACGCAGTATTTT
TRBD2,many,TRBJ2-5,TRBV11-2,CASSWGGKETQYF,TGTGCCAGCAGCTGGGGAGGGAAAGAGACCCAGTACTTC
-,many,TRBJ1-5,TRBV12-3/TRBV12-4,CASSRDEGRGQPQHF,TGTGCCAGCAGTCGGGACGAAGGGCGAGGTCAGCCCCAGCATTTT
-,many,TRBJ2-5,TRBV4-1,CASSQRVPGETQYF,TGCGCCAGCAGCCAGAGGGTGCCGGGAGAGACCCAGTACTTC
-,many,TRBJ2-7,TRBV20-1,CSAQGSFYEQYF,TGCAGTGCGCAGGGCAGCTTCTACGAGCAGTACTTC
-,many,TRBJ2-5,TRBV29-1,CSVDRGTQETQYF,TGCAGCGTTGATAGGGGCACCCAAGAGACCCAGTACTTC
-,many,TRBJ2-7,TRBV5-1,CASSPRGRGDEQYF,TGCGCCAGCAGTCCCCGGGGCAGAGGGGACGAGCAGTACTTC
TRBD1,many,TRBJ2-3,TRBV20-1,CSARLARTGTNFATDTQYF,TGCAGTGCTAGACTAGCCCGGACAGGGACCAATTTCGCCACAGATACGCAGTATTTT
-,many,TRBJ2-3,TRBV7-8,CASSLVLGRDTQYF,TGTGCCAGCAGCTTAGTCCTGGGCCGGGATACGCAGTATTTT
TRBD1,many,TRBJ2-1,TRBV5-1,CASSPGTGGINEQFF,TGCGCCAGCAGCCCCGGGACAGGGGGCATCAATGAGCAGTTCTTC
-,many,TRBJ2-1,TRBV7-8,CASSMTPGYEQFF,TGTGCCAGCAGCATGACTCCTGGCTATGAGCAGTTCTTC
TRBD2,many,TRBJ2-3,TRBV7-6,CASSKQPTSGISDTQYF,TGTGCCAGCAGCAAGCAGCCGACTAGCGGGATTTCAGATACGCAGTATTTT
TRBD1,many,TRBJ2-7,TRBV20-1,CSAGQGPNEQYF,TGCAGTGCTGGACAGGGTCCCAACGAGCAGTACTTC
-,-,TRBJ1-5,TRBV2,CASSSGVQPQHF,TGTGCCAGCAGTTCAGGGGTTCAGCCCCAGCATTTT
TRBD1,-,TRBJ2-1,TRBV20-1,CSASSLGGTGGDEQFF,TGCAGTGCGTCCTCCCTGGGGGGGACAGGGGGCGATGAGCAGTTCTTC